This TCR beta chain is drawn from a study of T cell responses to AZD1222 COVID-19 vaccine. The study's findings and limits: Among the donors, most were white British and more were female, and clonal diversity was possibly underestimated. Repertoires were obtained solely post-peak T cell response.

Points on this clone: Antigen specificity is unknown.

The germline V gene has CDR1 SEHNR and CDR2 FQNEAQ (reference sequence). This CDR3 is built from 13 residues. The ends were cut back, 1 base at V and 1 base at J, with 4 bases in the middle. Method: immunoSEQ multiplex PCR; TCRdb's copy keeps in-frame clones and lacks some. The sample gives approximately 100,000 clones, 85% of which show up once; around 5% is in the top ten. The clonotype originates from an adult who received the AZD1222 COVID-19 vaccine. The gene calls are TRBV7-9 and TRBJ1-1; D is uncertain. Material: peripheral blood, obtained 28 days after the second AZD1222 dose. The CDR3: CASSLEGNTEAFF. DNA of the CDR3: TGTGCCAGCAGCTTAGAAGGGAACACTGAAGCTTTCTTT.